This TCR beta chain was captured by sequencing in a study of cytomegalovirus exposure and HLA in healthy donors. Study-wide findings and caveats: Most TCRs appeared rarely, but some public TCRs recurred in many donors. The tendency of first-cohort TCR clusters to co-occur in the approximately 120 validation repertoires was identified by a subsequent analysis. The study put 160 or so TCR beta chains on its list as cytomegalovirus-associated.

The CDR3 length is 15 residues. J lost 7 bases, V lost 2 bases, and 5 bases had no gene match. The germline CDR1 and CDR2 sequences are SEHNR and FQNEAQ (reference sequence). The table came from immunoSEQ multiplex PCR; TCRdb's copy has only in-frame clones and leaves some out. The table records 40,000 to 60,000 clones, 94% of them present only once. Worth noting for this clone: Its specificity is not known.

Sequenced input: PBMCs. The source of this sequence is a woman aged 18-30 years in good health and CMV-seropositive. V usage is TRBV7-9 and J usage is TRBJ2-1; TRBD2 matches 10 bases. This CDR3 is CASSLNLAGENEQFF. CDR3 DNA sequence: TGTGCCAGCAGCTTAAATCTAGCGGGGGAGAATGAGCAGTTCTTC.